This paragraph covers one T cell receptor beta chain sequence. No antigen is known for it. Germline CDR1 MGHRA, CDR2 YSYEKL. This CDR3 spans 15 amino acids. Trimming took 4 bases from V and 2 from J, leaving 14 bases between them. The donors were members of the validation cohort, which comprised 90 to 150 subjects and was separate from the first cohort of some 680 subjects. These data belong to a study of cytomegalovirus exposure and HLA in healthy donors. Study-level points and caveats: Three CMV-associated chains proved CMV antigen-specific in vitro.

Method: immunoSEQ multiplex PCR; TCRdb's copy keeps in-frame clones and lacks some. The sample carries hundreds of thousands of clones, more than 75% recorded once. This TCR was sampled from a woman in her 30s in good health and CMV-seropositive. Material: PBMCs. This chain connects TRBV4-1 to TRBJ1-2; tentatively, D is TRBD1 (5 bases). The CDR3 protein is CASSLTKGLNYGYTF. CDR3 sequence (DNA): TGCGCCAGCAGCCTAACAAAGGGGCTCAACTATGGCTACACCTTC.